This T cell receptor beta chain emerged from a study of identical twins. Using its own MiXCR run on the 5' RACE reads, TCRdb lists one record per CDR3 protein. In the table there are approximately 500,000 distinct CDR3 sequences, less than 25% of which are singletons. The V gene's germline CDR1 is DFQATT and CDR2 SNEGSKA (reference sequence). Trimming at V came to 3 bases and at J to 3 bases, leaving 6 bases not matched to a gene. The CDR3 is made up of 14 amino acids. Findings and caveats of the study: Twin-shared out-of-frame alpha sequences showed excess low generation probability. There were fewer insertions in abundant cord blood beta clonotypes, but memory repertoires showed no such pattern.

This clonotype has only a few counts. As yet, its antigen is unknown. In addition, the sample was reused for a study of T cells expressing NK-cell markers.

Sequencing used CD4+ T cells sorted from blood. J is TRBJ2-5 and V is TRBV20-1, with TRBD2 matching over 8 bases. This sequence originates from a woman aged 18-30 years in good health. CDR3 DNA: TGCAGTGCTAGGCCCCTTAGCGGGGAAGAGACCCAGTACTTC. This encodes CSARPLSGEETQYF.